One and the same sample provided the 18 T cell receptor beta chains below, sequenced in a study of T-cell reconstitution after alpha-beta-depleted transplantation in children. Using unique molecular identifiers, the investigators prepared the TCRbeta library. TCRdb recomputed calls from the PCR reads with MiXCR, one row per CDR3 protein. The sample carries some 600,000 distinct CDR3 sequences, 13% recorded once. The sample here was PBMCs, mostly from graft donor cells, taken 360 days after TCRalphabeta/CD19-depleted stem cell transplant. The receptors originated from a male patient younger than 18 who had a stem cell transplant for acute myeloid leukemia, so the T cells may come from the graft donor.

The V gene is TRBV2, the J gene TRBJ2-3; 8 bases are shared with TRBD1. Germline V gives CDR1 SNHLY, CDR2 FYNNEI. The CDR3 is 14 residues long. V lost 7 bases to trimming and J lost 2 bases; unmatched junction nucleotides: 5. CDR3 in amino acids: CASKTGVITDTQYF. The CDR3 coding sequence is TGTGCCAGCAAGACAGGGGTAATCACAGATACGCAGTATTTT.

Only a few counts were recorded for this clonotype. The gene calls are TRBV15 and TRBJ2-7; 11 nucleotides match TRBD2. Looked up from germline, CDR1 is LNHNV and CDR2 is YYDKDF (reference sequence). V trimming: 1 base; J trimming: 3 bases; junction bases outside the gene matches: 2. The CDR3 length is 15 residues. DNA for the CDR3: TGTGCCACCAGCAGAGCCGGGACTAGCGGCTACGAGCAGTACTTC. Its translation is CATSRAGTSGYEQYF.

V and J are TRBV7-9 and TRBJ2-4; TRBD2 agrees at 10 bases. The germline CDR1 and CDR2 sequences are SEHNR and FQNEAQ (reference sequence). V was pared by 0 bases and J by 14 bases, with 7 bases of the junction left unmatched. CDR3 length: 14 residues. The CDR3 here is CASSLAGSGTSEYF. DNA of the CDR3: TGTGCCAGCAGCTTAGCCGGCTCCGGGACTAGCGAGTACTTC.

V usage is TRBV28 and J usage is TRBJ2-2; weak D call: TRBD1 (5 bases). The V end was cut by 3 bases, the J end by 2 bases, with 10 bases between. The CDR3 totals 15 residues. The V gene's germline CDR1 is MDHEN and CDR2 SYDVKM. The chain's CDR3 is CASSLWTLNTGELFF. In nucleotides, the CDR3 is TGTGCCAGCAGTTTGTGGACACTAAACACCGGGGAGCTGTTTTTT. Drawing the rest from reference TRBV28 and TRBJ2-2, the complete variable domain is DVKVTQSSRYLVKRTGEKVFLECVQDMDHENMFWYRQDPGLGLRLIYFSYDVKMKEKGDIPEGYSVSREKKERFSLILESASTNQTSMYLCASSLWTLNTGELFFGEGSRLTVL.

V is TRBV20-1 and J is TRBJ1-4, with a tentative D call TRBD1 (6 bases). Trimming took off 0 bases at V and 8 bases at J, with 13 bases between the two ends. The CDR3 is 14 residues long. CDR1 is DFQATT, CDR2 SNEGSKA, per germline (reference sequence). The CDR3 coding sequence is TGCAGTGCTAGAGATCCAGGGGTGCGGGAAAAACTGTTTTTT. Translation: CSARDPGVREKLFF.

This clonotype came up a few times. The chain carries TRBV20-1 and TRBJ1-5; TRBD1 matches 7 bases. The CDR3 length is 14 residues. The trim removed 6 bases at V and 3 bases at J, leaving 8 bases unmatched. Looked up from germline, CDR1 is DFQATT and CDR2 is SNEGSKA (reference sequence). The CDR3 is CSAPTGLLNQPQHF. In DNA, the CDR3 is TGCAGTGCGCCGACAGGGCTACTCAATCAGCCCCAGCATTTT.

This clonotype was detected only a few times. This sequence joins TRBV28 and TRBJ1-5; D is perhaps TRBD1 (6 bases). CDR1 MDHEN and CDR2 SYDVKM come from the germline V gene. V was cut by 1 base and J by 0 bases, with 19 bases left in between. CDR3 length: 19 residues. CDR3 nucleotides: TGTGCCAGCAGTTTATCCCGGACAGCGTACGGGTATAGCAATCAGCCCCAGCATTTT. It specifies CASSLSRTAYGYSNQPQHF. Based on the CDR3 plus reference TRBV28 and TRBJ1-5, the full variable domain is DVKVTQSSRYLVKRTGEKVFLECVQDMDHENMFWYRQDPGLGLRLIYFSYDVKMKEKGDIPEGYSVSREKKERFSLILESASTNQTSMYLCASSLSRTAYGYSNQPQHFGDGTRLSIL.

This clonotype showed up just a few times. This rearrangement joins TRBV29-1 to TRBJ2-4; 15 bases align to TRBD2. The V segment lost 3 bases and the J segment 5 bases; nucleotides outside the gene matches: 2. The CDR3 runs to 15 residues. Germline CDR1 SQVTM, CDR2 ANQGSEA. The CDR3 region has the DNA TGCAGCGTTGAGGGACTAGCGGGAGGCCAAAACATTCAGTACTTC. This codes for CSVEGLAGGQNIQYF.

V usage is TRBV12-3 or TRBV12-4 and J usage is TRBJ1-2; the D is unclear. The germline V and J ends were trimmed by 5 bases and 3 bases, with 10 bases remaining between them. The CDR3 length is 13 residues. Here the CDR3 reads CASSPPHHYGYTF. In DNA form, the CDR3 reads TGTGCCAGCAGTCCCCCTCATCACTATGGCTACACCTTC.

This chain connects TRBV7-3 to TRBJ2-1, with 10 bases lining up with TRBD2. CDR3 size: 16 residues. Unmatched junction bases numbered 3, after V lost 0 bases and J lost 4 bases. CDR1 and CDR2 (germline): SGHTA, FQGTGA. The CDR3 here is CASSLTLAGVYNEQFF. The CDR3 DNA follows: TGTGCCAGCAGCTTAACCCTAGCGGGAGTGTACAATGAGCAGTTCTTC.

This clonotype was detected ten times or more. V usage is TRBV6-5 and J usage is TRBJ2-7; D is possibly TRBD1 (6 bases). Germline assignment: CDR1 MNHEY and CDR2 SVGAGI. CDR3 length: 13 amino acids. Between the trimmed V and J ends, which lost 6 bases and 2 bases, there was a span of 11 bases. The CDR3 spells CASSKGQTYEQYF. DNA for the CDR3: TGTGCCAGCAGCAAAGGACAGACCTACGAGCAGTACTTC.

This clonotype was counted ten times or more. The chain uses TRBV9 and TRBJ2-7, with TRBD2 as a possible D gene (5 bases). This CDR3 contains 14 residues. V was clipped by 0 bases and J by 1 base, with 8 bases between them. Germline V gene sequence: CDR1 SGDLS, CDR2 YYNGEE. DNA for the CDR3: TGTGCCAGCAGCGTAGTCCCGGGGTCCTACGAGCAGTACTTC. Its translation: CASSVVPGSYEQYF.

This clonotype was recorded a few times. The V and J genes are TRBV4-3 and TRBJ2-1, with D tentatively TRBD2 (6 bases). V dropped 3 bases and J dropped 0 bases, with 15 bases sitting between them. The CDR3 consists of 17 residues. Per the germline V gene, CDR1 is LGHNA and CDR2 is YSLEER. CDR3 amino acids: CASSQDLAMGSYNEQFF. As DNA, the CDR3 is TGCGCCAGCAGCCAGGACCTAGCGATGGGCTCCTACAATGAGCAGTTCTTC.

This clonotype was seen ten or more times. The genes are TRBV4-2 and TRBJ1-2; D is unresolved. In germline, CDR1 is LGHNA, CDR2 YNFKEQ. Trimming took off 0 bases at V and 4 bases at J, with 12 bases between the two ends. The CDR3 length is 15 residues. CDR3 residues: CASSQDYGTSYGYTF. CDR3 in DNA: TGTGCCAGCAGCCAAGACTACGGCACTTCCTATGGCTACACCTTC.

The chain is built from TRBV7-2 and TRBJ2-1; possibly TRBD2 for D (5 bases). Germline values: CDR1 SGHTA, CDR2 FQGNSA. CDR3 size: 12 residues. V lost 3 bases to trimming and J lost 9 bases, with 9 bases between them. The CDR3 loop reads CASSLRAGEQFF. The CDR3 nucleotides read TGTGCCAGCAGCTTGAGGGCGGGTGAGCAGTTCTTC. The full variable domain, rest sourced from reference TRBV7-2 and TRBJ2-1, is GAGVSQSPSNKVTEKGKDVELRCDPISGHTALYWYRQSLGQGLEFLIYFQGNSAPDKSGLPSDRFSAERTGGSVSTLTIQRTQQEDSAVYLCASSLRAGEQFFGPGTRLTVL.

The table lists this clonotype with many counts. The DNA for the CDR3 is TGCAGCGTTGTTCCCCTTGACCACGAGCAGTACTTC. It is translated as CSVVPLDHEQYF. The chain couples TRBV29-1 to TRBJ2-7; D call uncertain. The germline V gene has CDR1 SQVTM and CDR2 ANQGSEA. The CDR3 contains 12 residues. V lost 4 bases to trimming and J lost 5 bases, with 12 bases between them.

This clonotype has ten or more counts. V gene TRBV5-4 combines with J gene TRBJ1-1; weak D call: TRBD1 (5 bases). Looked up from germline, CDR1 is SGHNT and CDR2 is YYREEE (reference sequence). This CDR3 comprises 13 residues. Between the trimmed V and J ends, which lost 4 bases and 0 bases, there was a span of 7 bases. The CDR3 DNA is TGTGCCAGCAGCGAGGGGCTGAACACTGAAGCTTTCTTT. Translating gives CASSEGLNTEAFF.

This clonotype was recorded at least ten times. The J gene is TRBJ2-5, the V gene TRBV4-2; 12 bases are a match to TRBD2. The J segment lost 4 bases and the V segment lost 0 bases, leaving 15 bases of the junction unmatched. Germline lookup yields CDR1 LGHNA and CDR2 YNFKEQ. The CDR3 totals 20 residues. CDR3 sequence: CASSQEDLAGGPRRGETQYF. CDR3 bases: TGTGCCAGCAGCCAAGAAGATCTAGCGGGAGGGCCGCGCCGTGGAGAGACCCAGTACTTC.